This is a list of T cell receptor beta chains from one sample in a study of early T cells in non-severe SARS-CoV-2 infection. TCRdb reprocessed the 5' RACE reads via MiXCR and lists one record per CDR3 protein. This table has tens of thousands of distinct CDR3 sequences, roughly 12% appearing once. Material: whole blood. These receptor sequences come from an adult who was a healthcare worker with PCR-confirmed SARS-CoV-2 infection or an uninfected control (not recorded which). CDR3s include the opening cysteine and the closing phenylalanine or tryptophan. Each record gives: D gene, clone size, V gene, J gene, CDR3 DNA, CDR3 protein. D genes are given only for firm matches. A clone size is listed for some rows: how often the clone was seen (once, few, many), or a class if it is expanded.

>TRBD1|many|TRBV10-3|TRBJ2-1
TGTGCCATCAGTGAAAGAGGGACAGGGTCTTTTAGGTCCTACAATGAGCAGTTCTTC
CAISERGTGSFRSYNEQFF
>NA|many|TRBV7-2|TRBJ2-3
TGTGCCAGCAGCTACGGGGTGGGTACGCAGTATTTT
CASSYGVGTQYF
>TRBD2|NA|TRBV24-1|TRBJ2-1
TGTGCCACCAGTGATTCTCCTCGGTCCCGAGCGGGAAGCTCCTACAATGAGCAGTTCTTC
CATSDSPRSRAGSSYNEQFF
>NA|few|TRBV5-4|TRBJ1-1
TGTGCCAGCAGCTTGGTATCAGCGATGAACACTGAAGCTTTCTTT
CASSLVSAMNTEAFF
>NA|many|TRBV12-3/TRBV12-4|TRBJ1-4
TGTGCCAGCAGTCCCCTGGCAGGGCGGAATGAAAAACTGTTTTTT
CASSPLAGRNEKLFF
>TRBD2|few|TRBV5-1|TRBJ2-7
TGCGCCAGCAGCTCCTCACGGGCGGGAGTAGGGACGGACGAGCAGTACTTC
CASSSSRAGVGTDEQYF
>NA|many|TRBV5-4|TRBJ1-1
TGTGCCAGCAGCCTCTATGGGGTGATGAACACTGAAGCTTTCTTT
CASSLYGVMNTEAFF
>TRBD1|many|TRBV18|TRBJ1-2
TGTGCCAGCTCACCTGGGACAGTAGCTAACTATGGCTACACCTTC
CASSPGTVANYGYTF
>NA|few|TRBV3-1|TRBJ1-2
TGTGCCAGCAGCCAAGCTACCCAAACCACCTTC
CASSQATQTTF
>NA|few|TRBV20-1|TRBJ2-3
TGCAGTGCTAGAGATGCAGGTAGCGGCACAGATACGCAGTATTTT
CSARDAGSGTDTQYF
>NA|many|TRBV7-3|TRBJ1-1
TGTGCCAGCAGCTTAATCACGGACACTGAAGCTTTCTTT
CASSLITDTEAFF
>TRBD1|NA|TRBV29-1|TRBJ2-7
TGCAGCGATCGGGACAGGGCCTACGAGCAGTACTTC
CSDRDRAYEQYF
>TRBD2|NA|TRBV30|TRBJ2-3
TGTGCCTGGAGTAGCGGGAGGGGAAAAAATACGCAGTATTTT
CAWSSGRGKNTQYF
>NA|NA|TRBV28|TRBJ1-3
TGTGCCAGCAGAGGGTATCCAAACACCATATATTTT
CASRGYPNTIYF
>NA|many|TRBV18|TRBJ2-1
TGTGCCAGCTCACCACCGTCGGGCCAGGATGAGCAGTTCTTC
CASSPPSGQDEQFF
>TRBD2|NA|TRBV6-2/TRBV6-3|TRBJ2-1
TGTGCCAGCGGAGTAACGGGACTAGCGGGGAGGATCTTC
CASGVTGLAGRIF
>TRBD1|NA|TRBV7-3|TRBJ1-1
TGTGCCAGCAGCTTAACCGGCACAGGGGTCGGGGGCACTGAAGCTTTCTTT
CASSLTGTGVGGTEAFF
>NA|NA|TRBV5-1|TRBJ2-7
TGCGCCAGCAGCTTGGTGCGGGGCGGTGCCTACGAGCAGTACTTC
CASSLVRGGAYEQYF
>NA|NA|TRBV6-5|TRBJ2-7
TGTGCCAGCAGTTACTCGGGCGCAGGGGCAAGTTCCTACGAGCAGTACTTC
CASSYSGAGASSYEQYF
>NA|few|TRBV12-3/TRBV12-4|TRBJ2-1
TGTGCCAGCGGCCGGGACTCTTCGGATGAGCAGTTCTTC
CASGRDSSDEQFF
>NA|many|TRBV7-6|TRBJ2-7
TGTGCCAGCAGCCGCTTTTCACAGGGTCCCCACGAGCAGTACTTC
CASSRFSQGPHEQYF
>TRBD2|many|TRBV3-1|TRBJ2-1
TGTGCCAGCAGCCAAAGCGGGGGGGCCCCCAATGAGCAGTTCTTC
CASSQSGGAPNEQFF
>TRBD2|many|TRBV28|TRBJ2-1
TGTGCCAGCAGACCCCGACTAGCGGGGGGGTACAATGAGCAGTTCTTC
CASRPRLAGGYNEQFF
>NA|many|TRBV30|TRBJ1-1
TGTGCCTGGAGACCTAGGGGGGTTAACACTGAAGCTTTCTTT
CAWRPRGVNTEAFF
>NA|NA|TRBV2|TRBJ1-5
TGTGCCAGCAGTGATCGGACTTCCGGGTATCAGCCCCAGCATTTT
CASSDRTSGYQPQHF
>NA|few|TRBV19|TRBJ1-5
TGTGCCAGAAAAAGACAGCCCCAGCATTTT
CARKRQPQHF
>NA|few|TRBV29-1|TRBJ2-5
TGCAGCGCCCGGGACCCGCCGGTTCAGACCCAGTACTTC
CSARDPPVQTQYF
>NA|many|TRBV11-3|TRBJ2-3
TGTGCCAGCAGCCAGACCAGGACGTCTAGCACAGATACGCAGTATTTT
CASSQTRTSSTDTQYF
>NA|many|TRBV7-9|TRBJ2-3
TGTGCCAGCAGCCCGAGATTCAGCACAGATACGCAGTATTTT
CASSPRFSTDTQYF
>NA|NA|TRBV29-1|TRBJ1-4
TGCAGCGTTGAAACTCAGGGGAATGAAAAACTGTTTTTT
CSVETQGNEKLFF
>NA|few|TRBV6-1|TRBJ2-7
TGTGCCAGCAGTGAAATGACAGCAGGGCCCTACGAGCAGTACTTC
CASSEMTAGPYEQYF
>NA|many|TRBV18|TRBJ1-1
TGTGCCAGCTCACCTTTTTTTACCCAGGACAGCATGAACACTGAAGCTTTCTTT
CASSPFFTQDSMNTEAFF
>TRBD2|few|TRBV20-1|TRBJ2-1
TGCAGTGCCCGAGCGGGGTTAGACCTTTACAATGAGCAGTTCTTC
CSARAGLDLYNEQFF
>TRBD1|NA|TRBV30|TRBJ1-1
TGTGCCTGGGGGACAGGGTTCACTGAAGCTTTCTTT
CAWGTGFTEAFF
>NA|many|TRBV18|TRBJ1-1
TGTGCCAGCTCGCCGGGGGGCGATTGGGAAGCTTTCTTT
CASSPGGDWEAFF
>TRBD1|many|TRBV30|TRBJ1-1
TGTGCCTGGAGCAAGCCGGGACAGGCTATAACACTGGGGGCTTTCTTT
CAWSKPGQAITLGAFF
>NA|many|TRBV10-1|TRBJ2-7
TGCGCCAGCAGTGAAGGTCCGGGAGAGCAGTACTTC
CASSEGPGEQYF
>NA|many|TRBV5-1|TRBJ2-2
TGCGCCAGCAGCTGGGGGGACGGCACCGGGGAGCTGTTTTTT
CASSWGDGTGELFF
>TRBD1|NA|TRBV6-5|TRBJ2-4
TGTGCCAGCAGCAGGGACAGGGTCAGTGGCATTCAGTACTTC
CASSRDRVSGIQYF
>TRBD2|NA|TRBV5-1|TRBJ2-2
TGCGCCAGCAGCTTTCCGACTAGCGGGAGGGCTTCCGGGGAGCTGTTTTTT
CASSFPTSGRASGELFF
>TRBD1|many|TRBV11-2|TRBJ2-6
TGTGCCAGCAGCCCCCGACAGGGAACATTCTCTGGGGCCAACGTCCTGACTTTC
CASSPRQGTFSGANVLTF
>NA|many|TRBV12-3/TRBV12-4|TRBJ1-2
TGTGCCAGCAGTTTATATAGGGATCTTACCTATGGCTACACCTTC
CASSLYRDLTYGYTF
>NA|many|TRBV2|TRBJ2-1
TGTGCCTCGACTTTGACGGGGAATGAGCAGTTCTTC
CASTLTGNEQFF
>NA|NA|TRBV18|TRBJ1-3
TGTGCCAGCTCCCTTGGGACGATTGGAAACACCATATATTTT
CASSLGTIGNTIYF
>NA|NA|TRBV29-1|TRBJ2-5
TGCAGCGTTGAAGATTGGCCCACCGGGGCCAAGCCCGGGGAGACCCAGTACTTC
CSVEDWPTGAKPGETQYF
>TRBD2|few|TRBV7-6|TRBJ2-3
TGTGCCAGCAGCCCAGTAAGAGCGGGGGGATACACAGATACGCAGTATTTT
CASSPVRAGGYTDTQYF
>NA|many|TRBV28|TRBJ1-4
TGTGCCAGCAGTCACCCGCGCAGGGATCCTAATGAAAAACTGTTTTTT
CASSHPRRDPNEKLFF
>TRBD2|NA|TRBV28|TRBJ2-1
TGTGCCAGCAGTCGTAGCGGGGGGGCCGGTAATGAGCAGTTCTTC
CASSRSGGAGNEQFF
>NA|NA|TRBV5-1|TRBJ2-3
TGCGCCAGCAGGCGGGGGCGCACAGATACGCAGTATTTT
CASRRGRTDTQYF
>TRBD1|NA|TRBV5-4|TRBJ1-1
TGTGCCAGCAGCTGGGGGACAGGGACGACCCTGAACACTGAAGCTTTCTTT
CASSWGTGTTLNTEAFF
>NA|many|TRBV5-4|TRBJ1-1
TGTGCCAGCAGCTTTGAGGGGAAGATCGCTGAAGCTTTCTTT
CASSFEGKIAEAFF
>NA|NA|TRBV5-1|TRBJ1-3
TGCGCCAGCAGCTTGGACTCAGGGGCTGGAAACACCATATATTTT
CASSLDSGAGNTIYF